The 16 T cell receptor beta chains presented below share a single source sample, sequenced in a study of blood T cell repertoires in COVID-19. TCRdb's copy holds only in-frame clones and misses some; the assay was immunoSEQ multiplex PCR. This table holds more than 150,000 clones, 75% to 90% found once. The sequenced sample consisted of peripheral blood. All receptors come from a woman aged 55-70 years with acute or convalescent COVID-19.

This chain uses TRBV25-1 with TRBJ2-5, with D maybe TRBD1 (6 bases). The CDR3 runs 14 residues. With 5 bases removed from V and 4 bases from J, the gap between germline ends came to 14 bases. Germline V gene data show CDR1 as MGHDK and CDR2 as SYGVNS. CDR3 in amino acids: CASSPQGYGETQYF. CDR3 DNA: TGTGCCAGCAGTCCACAGGGATACGGAGAGACCCAGTACTTC.

This chain links TRBV5-1 with TRBJ1-4; possible D gene TRBD1, 5 bases. Germline V gene lookup returns CDR1 SGHRS and CDR2 YFSETQ. The CDR3 has 15 amino acids. The V gene lost 6 bases and the J gene lost 4 bases, with 16 bases spanning the gap. CDR3 sequence (DNA): TGCGCCAGCACCGCCCGGGGGGATGGTAATGAAAAACTGTTTTTT. This codes for CASTARGDGNEKLFF.

The chain links TRBV6-1 to TRBJ1-5; no firm D call. This CDR3 spans 14 amino acids. CDR1 is MNHNS, CDR2 SASEGT, per germline. The V and J ends lost 3 bases and 1 base respectively, with 7 bases between them. In DNA form, the CDR3 reads TGTGCCAGCAGTGATGGGCCGAGCAATCAGCCCCAGCATTTT. This translates into CASSDGPSNQPQHF.

J is TRBJ2-1 and V is TRBV6-2 or TRBV6-3, with D uncertain. The V end was cut by 5 bases, the J end by 0 bases, with 14 bases between. The CDR3 consists of 16 residues. Germline CDR1 reads MNHEY; CDR2 reads SVGEGT. For the CDR3, the DNA is TGTGCCAGCAGTATTACTGAGGAGAGCTCCTACAATGAGCAGTTCTTC. Its protein product is CASSITEESSYNEQFF.

The chain combines TRBV6-5 with TRBJ1-5; perhaps TRBD1 as D (6 bases). V was cut by 5 bases and J by 2 bases, with 13 bases left in between. Germline CDR1 reads MNHEY; CDR2 reads SVGAGI. CDR3 size: 15 residues. The chain's CDR3 is CASSPGTTGNQPQHF. The CDR3 DNA reads as TGTGCCAGCAGTCCGGGGACAACGGGCAATCAGCCCCAGCATTTT.

This chain joins TRBV5-1 and TRBJ2-5; the D gene is possibly TRBD1 (6 bases). The CDR3 runs to 13 residues. Germline CDR1 reads SGHRS; CDR2 reads YFSETQ. The V end was cut by 0 bases, the J end by 5 bases, with 8 bases between. In DNA, the CDR3 is TGCGCCAGCAGCTTGGGGCAGGGGGAGACCCAGTACTTC. This codes for CASSLGQGETQYF.

This clone was counted many times. CDR3 sequence: CASSLGSGNEQFF. The CDR3 coding sequence is TGTGCCAGCAGCCTAGGGTCGGGGAATGAGCAGTTCTTC. This chain links TRBV7-2 with TRBJ2-1; D is perhaps TRBD2 (5 bases). V shed 5 bases and J shed 7 bases, with 12 bases lying between them. In germline, CDR1 is SGHTA, CDR2 FQGNSA. The CDR3 covers 13 residues.

The chain couples TRBV6-5 to TRBJ2-7; TRBD1 might be the D (6 bases). V was shortened by 4 bases and J by 6 bases, with 13 bases between the two germline ends. CDR3 length: 13 residues. Germline CDR1 and CDR2: MNHEY and SVGAGI. The CDR3 sequence: CASSSDRTGEQYF. Here the CDR3 DNA reads TGTGCCAGCAGTTCCGACAGGACCGGCGAGCAGTACTTC.

The J gene is TRBJ1-6, the V gene TRBV9; TRBD1 is a possible D gene (6 bases). Germline CDR1 and CDR2: SGDLS and YYNGEE. V was shortened by 4 bases and J by 2 bases, with 13 bases between the two germline ends. CDR3 length equals 16 residues. The chain's CDR3 is CASSPRGSTYNSPLHF. As DNA, the CDR3 is TGTGCCAGCAGCCCCAGGGGCTCCACCTATAATTCACCCCTCCACTTT. The full variable domain, its missing parts supplied by reference TRBV9 and TRBJ1-6, is DSGVTQTPKHLITATGQRVTLRCSPRSGDLSVYWYQQSLDQGLQFLIQYYNGEERAKGNILERFSAQQFPDLHSELNLSSLELGDSALYFCASSPRGSTYNSPLHFGNGTRLTVT.

The chain's CDR3 is CASSTNGRGTEAFF. CDR3 coding DNA: TGCGCCAGCAGCACTAACGGACGGGGGACTGAAGCTTTCTTT. The rearrangement uses TRBV5-1 and TRBJ1-1, with D tentatively TRBD1 (5 bases). CDR1 is SGHRS, CDR2 YFSETQ, per germline. V lost 4 bases and J 5 bases, leaving 15 bases between the germline ends. The CDR3 length is 14 residues.

This sequence joins TRBV2 and TRBJ1-2; 7 positions agree with TRBD1. J was trimmed by 7 bases and V by 3 bases; bases with no gene match: 11. The germline V gene encodes CDR1 SNHLY and CDR2 FYNNEI. The CDR3 has 15 residues. The CDR3 is CASSDSGGPRLGYTF. As DNA, the CDR3 is TGTGCCAGCAGTGATTCAGGGGGACCCCGGCTTGGCTACACCTTC.

The rearrangement links TRBV3-1 (or the pseudogene TRBV3-2) to TRBJ2-3; weak D call: TRBD1 (5 bases). The CDR3 has 16 amino acids. Germline V CDR1 and CDR2: LGHDT, YNNKEL (reference sequence). V shed 4 bases and J shed 0 bases, with 14 bases lying between them. The CDR3 region is CASSRETEYSTDTQYF. The CDR3 DNA follows: TGTGCCAGCAGCCGAGAGACAGAGTATAGCACAGATACGCAGTATTTT.

The J gene is TRBJ1-1, the V gene TRBV6-6, with D tentatively TRBD1 (5 bases). Germline V gives CDR1 MNHNY, CDR2 SVGAGI (reference sequence). V lost 4 bases to trimming and J lost 1 base, with 10 bases between them. The CDR3 totals 14 residues. The CDR3 protein is CASSSLTGNTEAFF. CDR3 nucleotide sequence: TGTGCCAGCAGTTCCTTAACAGGGAACACTGAAGCTTTCTTT.

CDR3 sequence: CASGTVYGYTF. In DNA form, the CDR3 reads TGTGCCAGCGGGACAGTCTATGGCTACACCTTC. The rearrangement joins TRBV2 to TRBJ1-2, with 7 bases identical to TRBD1. Trimming at V came to 8 bases and at J to 4 bases, leaving 1 base not matched to a gene. Germline lookup yields CDR1 SNHLY and CDR2 FYNNEI. CDR3 length: 11 residues.

This rearrangement joins TRBV12-3 or TRBV12-4 to TRBJ2-1; tentative D call: TRBD1 (6 bases). The CDR3 is 13 amino acids. V lost 5 bases, J lost 7 bases, and 12 bases lay in between. The CDR3 loop reads CASSGTGWNEQFF. The CDR3, as DNA: TGTGCCAGCAGTGGAACAGGGTGGAATGAGCAGTTCTTC.

The chain combines TRBV2 with TRBJ1-5; D might be TRBD1 (5 bases). Trimming took off 3 bases at V and 1 base at J, with 10 bases between the two ends. Per germline, CDR1 SNHLY and CDR2 FYNNEI. The CDR3 loop spans 15 amino acids. In DNA form, the CDR3 reads TGTGCCAGCAGTGATCGGGGGAGGAGCAATCAGCCCCAGCATTTT. It yields the protein CASSDRGRSNQPQHF.